This is a list of T cell receptor beta chains from one sample in a study of beta chain features in type 1 diabetes. Some clones are missing from TCRdb's copy, which holds only in-frame ones; the method was immunoSEQ multiplex PCR. The sample shows nearly 250,000 clones, around an eighth of them seen only once. Sequenced input: naive CD4+ T cells from blood. The receptors come from a woman aged 40 to 49 in good health. Each CDR3 is given with its conserved first and last residue. The D gene is left open where the match is weak. Only some rows state a clone size, as once, few, many or a class for expanded clones.

abundance: few
v_gene: TRBV5-1
d_gene: -
j_gene: TRBJ1-1
CDR3aa: CASSLATGPQGLGTEAFF
CDR3nt: TGCGCCAGCAGCTTGGCAACAGGGCCCCAGGGATTGGGCACTGAAGCTTTCTTT

abundance: few
v_gene: TRBV6-6
d_gene: TRBD2
j_gene: TRBJ2-3
CDR3aa: CASSTGGVQDTQYF
CDR3nt: TGTGCCAGCAGTACGGGGGGGGTTCAAGATACGCAGTATTTT

abundance: few
v_gene: TRBV6-6
d_gene: TRBD1
j_gene: TRBJ2-7
CDR3aa: CASSQFGQGPYEQYF
CDR3nt: TGTGCCAGCAGCCAATTCGGACAGGGCCCCTACGAGCAGTACTTC

abundance: -
v_gene: TRBV6-5
d_gene: TRBD2
j_gene: TRBJ2-3
CDR3aa: CASSYRLAGDTQYF
CDR3nt: TGTGCCAGCAGTTACCGGCTAGCGGGGGATACGCAGTATTTT

abundance: -
v_gene: TRBV5-1
d_gene: TRBD1
j_gene: TRBJ2-7
CDR3aa: CASSLGDRISGEQYF
CDR3nt: TGCGCCAGCAGCCTTGGGGACAGGATTTCGGGGGAGCAGTACTTC

abundance: -
v_gene: TRBV21-1
d_gene: -
j_gene: TRBJ2-2
CDR3aa: CATKADRENTGELFF
CDR3nt: TGTGCCACTAAGGCCGACAGGGAGAACACCGGGGAGCTGTTTTTT

abundance: few
v_gene: TRBV14
d_gene: TRBD2
j_gene: TRBJ2-5
CDR3aa: CASRRGARETQYF
CDR3nt: TGTGCCAGCCGGCGGGGGGCGAGGGAGACCCAGTACTTC

abundance: few
v_gene: TRBV6-5
d_gene: -
j_gene: TRBJ2-7
CDR3aa: CASTAYAGAAYEQYF
CDR3nt: TGTGCCAGCACTGCCTACGCGGGGGCTGCCTACGAGCAGTACTTC

abundance: -
v_gene: TRBV6-5
d_gene: TRBD1
j_gene: TRBJ1-1
CDR3aa: CASSYVSTGRNTEAFF
CDR3nt: TGTGCCAGCAGTTACGTTTCGACAGGGCGGAACACTGAAGCTTTCTTT

abundance: many
v_gene: TRBV29-1
d_gene: TRBD2
j_gene: TRBJ2-4
CDR3aa: CSVGTRVRSKNIQYF
CDR3nt: TGCAGCGTTGGGACTAGAGTGAGGTCCAAAAACATTCAGTACTTC

abundance: -
v_gene: TRBV18
d_gene: -
j_gene: TRBJ2-1
CDR3aa: CASSPPPRNNEQFF
CDR3nt: TGTGCCAGCTCACCACCGCCTAGAAACAATGAGCAGTTCTTC

abundance: -
v_gene: TRBV2
d_gene: -
j_gene: TRBJ1-5
CDR3aa: CASSDSDSNQPQHF
CDR3nt: TGTGCCAGCTCAGACAGCGATAGCAATCAGCCCCAGCATTTT

abundance: -
v_gene: TRBV6-5
d_gene: TRBD1
j_gene: TRBJ2-7
CDR3aa: CASSIDRGREQYF
CDR3nt: TGTGCCAGCAGTATAGACAGGGGGCGTGAGCAGTACTTC

abundance: -
v_gene: TRBV11-2
d_gene: -
j_gene: TRBJ1-5
CDR3aa: CASSLGGSNQPQHF
CDR3nt: TGTGCCAGCAGCTTAGGCGGCAGCAATCAGCCCCAGCATTTT

abundance: few
v_gene: TRBV5-4
d_gene: TRBD1
j_gene: TRBJ2-7
CDR3aa: CASSLDPGQGSYEQYF
CDR3nt: TGTGCCAGCAGCTTGGACCCGGGACAGGGTTCCTACGAGCAGTACTTC

abundance: few
v_gene: TRBV4-1
d_gene: -
j_gene: TRBJ2-7
CDR3aa: CASSRLYQGSYEQYF
CDR3nt: TGCGCCAGCAGCCGCCTATACCAGGGTTCCTACGAGCAGTACTTC

abundance: few
v_gene: TRBV4-3
d_gene: -
j_gene: TRBJ1-5
CDR3aa: CASSPTGVNQPQHF
CDR3nt: TGCGCCAGCAGCCCGACGGGGGTCAATCAGCCCCAGCATTTT

abundance: -
v_gene: TRBV2
d_gene: -
j_gene: TRBJ2-5
CDR3aa: CASSSRGETQYF
CDR3nt: TGTGCCAGCAGTTCACGGGGGGAGACCCAGTACTTC

abundance: -
v_gene: TRBV7-9
d_gene: TRBD2
j_gene: TRBJ2-3
CDR3aa: CASSTGLVLTDTQYF
CDR3nt: TGTGCCAGCAGCACCGGACTAGTCCTAACAGATACGCAGTATTTT

abundance: few
v_gene: TRBV5-1
d_gene: TRBD1
j_gene: TRBJ2-2
CDR3aa: CASSDGQGRTGELFF
CDR3nt: TGCGCCAGCAGCGATGGACAGGGGCGCACCGGGGAGCTGTTTTTT

abundance: -
v_gene: TRBV15
d_gene: -
j_gene: TRBJ2-7
CDR3aa: CATSRGQVGYEQYF
CDR3nt: TGTGCCACCAGCAGAGGACAGGTGGGCTACGAGCAGTACTTC

abundance: few
v_gene: TRBV5-1
d_gene: TRBD1
j_gene: TRBJ2-7
CDR3aa: CASSLGRDSSYEQYF
CDR3nt: TGCGCCAGCAGCTTGGGCCGGGACAGCTCCTACGAGCAGTACTTC

abundance: few
v_gene: TRBV5-1
d_gene: -
j_gene: TRBJ1-2
CDR3aa: CASDPDGLNYGYTF
CDR3nt: TGCGCCAGTGACCCGGACGGACTTAACTATGGCTACACCTTC

abundance: -
v_gene: TRBV6-5
d_gene: -
j_gene: TRBJ2-7
CDR3aa: CASSRQGSYEQYF
CDR3nt: TGTGCCAGCAGCCGTCAAGGGAGCTACGAGCAGTACTTC

abundance: few
v_gene: TRBV5-4
d_gene: TRBD2
j_gene: TRBJ2-3
CDR3aa: CASSFPLAGGLDTQYF
CDR3nt: TGTGCCAGCAGCTTTCCTCTAGCGGGGGGGCTGGATACGCAGTATTTT

abundance: -
v_gene: TRBV27
d_gene: TRBD1
j_gene: TRBJ2-1
CDR3aa: CASSLSSQWADRRRQQFF
CDR3nt: TGTGCCAGCAGTTTATCGTCCCAGTGGGCGGACAGGCGGAGGCAGCAGTTCTTC

abundance: few
v_gene: TRBV5-1
d_gene: -
j_gene: TRBJ2-7
CDR3aa: CASSLRGYEQYF
CDR3nt: TGCGCCAGCAGCTTGAGAGGGTACGAGCAGTACTTC